This T cell receptor beta chain was captured in a study of cytomegalovirus exposure and HLA in healthy donors. In the study overall: Previous work identified roughly 120 million unique TCR beta sequences from 200 million or so T cells.

The study, taken as a whole, reports: Sequencing probably produced one cluster of sequence variants that were highly shared. Researchers reported in a later analysis that common viral pathogens appeared linked to several top clusters.

This clone was observed a few times. The target antigen is unknown. PCR primers comprised 60 Vbeta and 13 Jbeta primers. The method was immunoSEQ multiplex PCR; TCRdb's version includes in-frame clones alone and lacks a portion of them. The table shows about 120,000 clones, with under 12% occurring only once. V shed 5 bases, J shed 7 bases, and the junction held 13 bases outside the gene matches. Germline CDR1 SNHLY, CDR2 FYNNEI. This CDR3 has 16 residues. This clonotype originated in a woman between 18 and 29 years old in good health and CMV-seropositive. The sequenced sample was PBMCs. The chain uses TRBV2 and TRBJ1-4, with 7 bases lining up with TRBD1. The CDR3 coding sequence is TGTGCCAGCAGTTCTCCGTCCGGGACAGCCCGTGAAAAACTGTTTTTT. This sequence encodes CASSSPSGTAREKLFF.